These T cell receptor beta chains were read from a single sample in a study of blood T cell repertoires in COVID-19. The protocol was immunoSEQ multiplex PCR, while the TCRdb copy is restricted to in-frame clones and leaves out a portion. The sample contains about 160,000 clones, around four fifths of which appear only once. Input material: PBMCs or T cells enriched from blood (not recorded which). These receptors were obtained from a woman in her fifties or sixties who had recovered from COVID-19. Both conserved end residues are trimmed from each CDR3. Each record gives: V gene, J gene, CDR3 protein.

TRBV15	TRBJ2-1	ATSRANEQF
TRBV18	TRBJ2-2	ASSPRTSGKANTGELF
TRBV28	TRBJ1-2	ASSPRLGGYT
TRBV10-3	TRBJ2-2	AINRQGTSTGELF
TRBV7-6	TRBJ2-2	ASSPLGGGTGELF
TRBV13	TRBJ2-5	ASSQQPGVVETQY
TRBV6-2/TRBV6-3	TRBJ2-1	ASSSLGTNYNEQF
TRBV5-1	TRBJ2-5	ASSFRSGGAETQY
TRBV27	TRBJ2-1	ASPGLPYNEQF
TRBV19	TRBJ2-1	ASGSGERSNQRAQF
TRBV4-3	TRBJ2-7	ASSQDLSKHEQY
TRBV15	TRBJ1-2	ATSRDRVGGYT
TRBV3-1/TRBV3-2	TRBJ1-6	ASSPFSGDDSPLH
TRBV7-9	TRBJ2-3	ASSVLADTQY
TRBV6-6	TRBJ1-1	ASLSDRNTEAF
TRBV18	TRBJ1-2	ASSPAVEGYGYT
TRBV9	TRBJ2-5	ASSVARGTAFQETQY
TRBV20-1	TRBJ2-1	SARDLPGGF
TRBV3-1/TRBV3-2	TRBJ2-7	ASSQASGTRAYEQY
TRBV7-9	TRBJ1-5	ASSLNWDRGNQPQH
TRBV6-6	TRBJ1-1	ASSYGGGTEAF
TRBV24-1	TRBJ1-5	ATSGRVNQPQH
TRBV6-5	TRBJ2-7	ASISLQRVFEQY
TRBV12-3/TRBV12-4	TRBJ1-2	ASSSYRGGYT
TRBV4-3	TRBJ1-4	ASSRGWDRDNEKLF
TRBV27	TRBJ1-2	ASRSSGNSYGYT
TRBV7-8	TRBJ1-6	ASSLFTLGPLH
TRBV4-1	TRBJ2-6	ASSQESYSGANVLT
TRBV27	TRBJ1-5	ASSLAPGTGGNQPQH
TRBV5-4	TRBJ2-2	ASSLGGQTNTGELF
TRBV6-5	TRBJ1-5	ASSGQPDSNQPQH
TRBV18	TRBJ1-1	ASSPPSGVNTEAF
TRBV5-1	TRBJ2-1	ASSPVRTDSEQF
TRBV7-2	TRBJ2-3	AAGRGGVPTDTQY
TRBV5-1	TRBJ2-2	ASTPTGLSNTGELF
TRBV6-4	TRBJ1-2	ASSDSTFGQLYGYT
TRBV7-2	TRBJ1-2	ASSLDWGGDYGYT
TRBV7-2	TRBJ2-7	ASSFTGDEQY
TRBV3-1/TRBV3-2	TRBJ1-2	ASSQRVEVAVGYT
TRBV28	TRBJ1-4	ASSLEEKLF
TRBV6-2/TRBV6-3	TRBJ2-2	ASSSTGGTGELF
TRBV7-2	TRBJ1-2	ASSDDIAGWVYGYT
TRBV7-8	TRBJ1-4	ASSLEGAEKLF
TRBV3-1/TRBV3-2	TRBJ2-3	ASRAGTSRTDTQY
TRBV6-5	TRBJ2-1	ASSPSGAPYNEQF
TRBV28	TRBJ2-3	ASSSQGAPDTQY
TRBV25-1	TRBJ1-4	ASSEGGGRSEKLF
TRBV28	TRBJ2-1	ASSLYRVSEQF
TRBV19	TRBJ2-7	ASMAREGGAYEQY
TRBV6-6	TRBJ1-4	ASSYDSMGLMEKLF
TRBV5-4	TRBJ2-5	ASSLLVAEETQY
TRBV18	TRBJ2-5	ASSPFLHRDTQETQY
TRBV7-9	TRBJ1-5	ATRQGAGQPQH